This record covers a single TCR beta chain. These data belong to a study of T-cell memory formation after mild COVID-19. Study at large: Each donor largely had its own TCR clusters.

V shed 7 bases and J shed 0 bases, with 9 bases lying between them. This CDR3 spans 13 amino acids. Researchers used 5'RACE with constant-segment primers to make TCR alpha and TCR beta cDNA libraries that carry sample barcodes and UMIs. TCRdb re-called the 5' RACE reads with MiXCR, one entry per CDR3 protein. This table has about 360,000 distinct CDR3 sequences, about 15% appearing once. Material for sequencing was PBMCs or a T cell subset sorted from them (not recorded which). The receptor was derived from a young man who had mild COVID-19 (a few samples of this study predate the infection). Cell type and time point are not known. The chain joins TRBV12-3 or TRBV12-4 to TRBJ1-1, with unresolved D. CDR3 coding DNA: TGTGCCAGCACGGGGATCATGAACACTGAAGCTTTCTTT. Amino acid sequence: CASTGIMNTEAFF.